This TCR beta chain was documented in a study of blood T cells in healthy people across ages. Looking at the study overall: Capture via template switching afforded approximately one barcoded beta molecule per two T cells.

About this clonotype: What it binds is not known.

Study results and limitations: Lack of knowledge of donor CMV status possibly confounded expanded clonotype changes.

Peripheral blood from each donor was collected in a volume of 9.5 to 10 milliliters. With a J-beta primer mix and a sample-barcoded 5' primer, a second PCR ran about 7 to 11 cycles. One entry per CDR3 protein, called by TCRdb with MiXCR from the 5' RACE reads. The sample records roughly 1,800,000 distinct CDR3 sequences, around half being singletons. Specimen: blood. The source of this sequence is a woman in her thirties or forties in good health.

This CDR3 is CASSLVPSGGTYNEQFF. For the CDR3, the DNA is TGTGCCAGCAGCTTAGTCCCTAGCGGGGGCACATACAATGAGCAGTTCTTC. The chain combines TRBV7-2 with TRBJ2-1; 10 bases map to TRBD2. The J segment lost 4 bases and the V segment lost 1 base, leaving 7 bases of the junction unmatched. The CDR3 is 17 residues long. The germline gives CDR1 SGHTA, CDR2 FQGNSA.